This entry lists 15 T cell receptor beta chains sequenced from one sample in a study of CD8 T cells in ankylosing spondylitis. TCRdb processed the 5' RACE reads anew with MiXCR; each CDR3 protein has one entry. Of around 130,000 distinct CDR3 sequences listed, around 9.3% were seen once; the top ten hold about 3.6%. Sequencing was carried out using blood, either unsorted or a sorted T cell fraction (not recorded which). These receptors came from a male donor with ankylosing spondylitis or in good health (not recorded which).

This clonotype was picked up a small number of times. The rearrangement links TRBV27 to TRBJ1-5, with no clear D. Looked up from germline, CDR1 is MNHEY and CDR2 is SMNVEV (reference sequence). The CDR3 loop spans 14 amino acids. V lost 5 bases to trimming and J lost 6 bases, with 14 bases between them. The CDR3 spells CASSLQTEGQPQHF. The CDR3 bases are TGTGCCAGCAGTCTCCAGACCGAAGGTCAGCCCCAGCATTTT.

This clonotype was detected many times. The DNA of the CDR3 is TGCAGCGTTGAAGGCCTGGGGGCGCGGACTGAAGCTTTCTTT. Its translation is CSVEGLGARTEAFF. This chain links TRBV29-1 with TRBJ1-1; weak D call: TRBD1 (6 bases). Trimming took off 1 base at V and 5 bases at J, with 14 bases between the two ends. The V gene's germline CDR1 is SQVTM and CDR2 ANQGSEA. The CDR3 covers 14 residues.

The gene calls are TRBV6-5 and TRBJ1-2; unclear D gene. The V gene lost 2 bases and the J gene lost 3 bases, with 16 bases spanning the gap. The CDR3 totals 16 residues. Germline V gene lookup returns CDR1 MNHEY and CDR2 SVGAGI. The CDR3 nucleotides are TGTGCCAGCAGTTACGATCGTCGGGGTAATTACTATGGCTACACCTTC. Its translation is CASSYDRRGNYYGYTF.

This clonotype was detected ten times or more. The chain employs TRBV12-3 or TRBV12-4 and TRBJ2-1; TRBD2 matches at 8 bases. Trimming removed 6 bases from V and 6 bases from J; junction bases left unmatched: 7. The CDR3 is made up of 14 amino acids. CDR3 sequence: CASRGGLVSNEQFF. The CDR3 DNA reads TGTGCCAGCAGGGGGGGACTAGTTTCCAATGAGCAGTTCTTC.

This clonotype was found many times. The chain joins TRBV5-1 to TRBJ1-2; D is ambiguous. Germline V gives CDR1 SGHRS, CDR2 YFSETQ. This CDR3 is 12 amino acids long. Trimming pared 0 bases from V and 6 bases from J, leaving 6 bases between. DNA of the CDR3: TGCGCCAGCAGCTTGGACTACGATGGCTACACCTTC. It translates to CASSLDYDGYTF.

Many counts were recorded for this clonotype. The chain uses TRBV12-3 or TRBV12-4 and TRBJ1-1; D remains unclear. This CDR3 contains 14 residues. V lost 3 bases and J lost 3, with 11 bases in between. DNA for the CDR3: TGTGCCAGCAGTTTCTTGCGGGGAGACACTGAAGCTTTCTTT. Its translation: CASSFLRGDTEAFF.

The V and J genes are TRBV7-8 and TRBJ1-3, with D maybe TRBD1 (5 bases). The CDR3 consists of 15 residues. Germline V gene lookup returns CDR1 SGHVS and CDR2 FQNEAQ. V was trimmed by 2 bases and J by 3 bases, leaving 11 bases between them. CDR3 in DNA: TGTGCCAGCAGCTTAACCGGGACGTTTGGAAACACCATATATTTT. Translation: CASSLTGTFGNTIYF.

This clonotype was recorded many times. This chain links TRBV20-1 with TRBJ1-5; TRBD1 matches 8 bases. This CDR3 region has 13 residues. Germline lookup yields CDR1 DFQATT and CDR2 SNEGSKA (reference sequence). The V segment lost 3 bases and the J segment 4 bases; nucleotides outside the gene matches: 2. CDR3 nucleotides: TGCAGTGCTAGCAGGGGGCGAAATCAGCCCCAGCATTTT. As protein: CSASRGRNQPQHF.

This clonotype was counted ten times or more. V is TRBV2 and J is TRBJ1-2; no reliable D call. Trimming removed 6 bases at V and 2 bases at J, with 4 bases between. CDR1 SNHLY and CDR2 FYNNEI come from the germline V gene. The CDR3 loop spans 11 amino acids. CDR3 in amino acids: CASSDNYGYTF. CDR3 coding DNA: TGTGCCAGCAGCGACAACTATGGCTACACCTTC.

This clonotype has more than one count but fewer than ten. V is TRBV7-2 and J is TRBJ1-4; TRBD1 matches 9 bases. The length of the CDR3 is 14 residues. CDR1 is SGHTA, CDR2 FQGNSA, per germline. Germline trimming cut 6 bases from V and 10 bases from J; bases unmatched to any gene: 9. The CDR3: CASRTGGFRGKLFF. In DNA form, the CDR3 reads TGTGCCAGCAGAACAGGGGGCTTCCGCGGAAAACTGTTTTTT.

This clonotype was seen repeatedly, ten times or more. The chain is built from TRBV12-3 or TRBV12-4 and TRBJ1-1; 8 positions agree with TRBD1. CDR3 length: 14 amino acids. After removal of 5 bases from V and 4 bases from J, the junction contained 6 bases not matched to a gene. In DNA form, the CDR3 reads TGTGCCAGCAGTCCGACAGGGGCCCCCACTGAAGCTTTCTTT. Translating it yields CASSPTGAPTEAFF.

This clonotype was observed at least ten times. The chain combines TRBV11-3 with TRBJ2-1, with a possible D match to TRBD1 (6 bases). Germline V gives CDR1 SGHNT, CDR2 YENEEA. This CDR3 region has 12 residues. V was shortened by 8 bases and J by 3 bases, with 8 bases between the two germline ends. The CDR3 DNA sequence: TGTGCCAGCTCGACAGGCTACAATGAGCAGTTCTTC. As protein: CASSTGYNEQFF.

There are many counts of this clonotype. The CDR3 loop is CSVVASTYEQYF. CDR3 nucleotide sequence: TGCAGCGTTGTTGCCTCCACCTACGAGCAGTACTTC. This sequence joins TRBV29-1 and TRBJ2-7, with D unclear. V was shortened by 4 bases and J by 2 bases, with 9 bases between the two germline ends. The CDR3 is made up of 12 amino acids. Germline CDR1 and CDR2: SQVTM and ANQGSEA.

This clonotype was counted many times. The chain recombines TRBV4-1 with TRBJ2-1; D is uncertain. CDR3 length: 16 amino acids. Trimming stripped 7 bases from V and 5 bases from J, with 21 bases between. Germline assignment: CDR1 MGHRA and CDR2 YSYEKL. The CDR3 DNA follows: TGCGCCAGCAACAAAAATACGATGAATCCGAACAATGAGCAGTTCTTC. This translates into CASNKNTMNPNNEQFF.

This clonotype has at least ten counts. This CDR3 reads CASSPTSGRASEQFF. In nucleotides, the CDR3 is TGTGCCAGCAGTCCAACTAGCGGGAGGGCCAGTGAGCAGTTCTTC. The chain combines TRBV12-3 or TRBV12-4 with TRBJ2-1; TRBD2 matches at 13 bases. The CDR3 has 15 residues. V shed 5 bases and J 9 bases; nucleotides not matched to a gene: 7.